Shown below are 12 T cell receptor beta chains from a single sample sequenced in a study of cytomegalovirus exposure and HLA in healthy donors. The study ran its PCR with 60 Vbeta and 13 Jbeta primers. The protocol was immunoSEQ multiplex PCR, while the TCRdb copy is restricted to in-frame clones and leaves out a portion. Seen here are some 110,000 clones, 70% to 80% observed once, and the top ten hold 1.6%. Sequencing input: PBMCs. Source of these receptors: a woman aged 18-30 years in good health and CMV-seronegative.

V usage is TRBV19 and J usage is TRBJ1-1; 8 nucleotides align to TRBD1. The CDR3 sequence is 16 residues long. Per germline, CDR1 LNHDA and CDR2 SQIVND (reference sequence). With 8 bases clipped from V and 0 bases from J, the junction kept 11 bases outside the gene matches. This CDR3 is CASCVDRAALNTEAFF. CDR3 DNA: TGTGCCAGTTGCGTGGACAGGGCCGCCCTGAACACTGAAGCTTTCTTT.

The CDR3 nucleotides are TGTGCCAGCAGCGTGACAGGGGCTAATTCACCCCTCCACTTT. It is translated as CASSVTGANSPLHF. The gene calls are TRBV11-2 and TRBJ1-6, with TRBD1 matching over 8 bases. The CDR3 runs 14 residues. Germline CDR1 and CDR2: SGHAT and FQNNGV. V dropped 5 bases and J dropped 6; count of bases not matched to a gene: 3.

This clone occurred a few times. V is TRBV6-5 and J is TRBJ1-2; possible D gene TRBD1, 5 bases. Germline V gene data show CDR1 as MNHEY and CDR2 as SVGAGI. There are 14 residues in the CDR3. V was pared by 6 bases and J by 2 bases, with 13 bases between. CDR3 nucleotide sequence: TGTGCCAGCAGCAACTCGGGGGGAAACTATGGCTACACCTTC. Translating gives CASSNSGGNYGYTF.

The chain joins TRBV7-2 to TRBJ2-5, with D maybe TRBD2 (5 bases). Germline V gene data show CDR1 as SGHTA and CDR2 as FQGNSA. The CDR3 totals 14 residues. V lost 7 bases and J lost 5, with 17 bases in between. The DNA of the CDR3 is TGTGCCAGCACCCCCCTAGGAGGTCGGGAGACCCAGTACTTC. Translated, it gives CASTPLGGRETQYF.

The chain recombines TRBV7-6 with TRBJ2-7; 10 bases map to TRBD2. CDR1 and CDR2 from the germline V gene are SGHVS and FNYEAQ. The CDR3 covers 16 residues. The ends lost 3 bases at V and 2 bases at J; junction bases unmatched: 7. CDR3 sequence (DNA): TGTGCCAGCAGCTTTTCTAGCGGGGGCGTCACCTACGAGCAGTACTTC. Amino acid sequence: CASSFSSGGVTYEQYF.

Concerning this clone itself: One end of the junction does not line up with germline, which may come from a read error. The V gene is TRBV29-1, the J gene TRBJ2-6; perhaps TRBD1 as D (5 bases). Germline values: CDR1 SQVTM, CDR2 ANQGSEA. The CDR3 totals 16 residues. This CDR3 reads CSVEFTYSSGADVLTF. CDR3 nucleotides: TGCAGCGTTGAGTTCACTTACAGCTCTGGGGCCGACGTCCTGACTTTC.

The chain is built from TRBV6-5 and TRBJ2-3; weak D call: TRBD2 (5 bases). Germline CDR1 MNHEY, CDR2 SVGAGI. Trimming took off 2 bases at V and 0 bases at J, with 9 bases between the two ends. The CDR3 is 15 residues long. CDR3 residues: CASSYVPGSTDTQYF. The CDR3 DNA reads TGTGCCAGCAGTTACGTGCCGGGGAGCACAGATACGCAGTATTTT.

The chain uses TRBV21-1 and TRBJ1-1; the table's D call, TRBD1, was not checked against the DNA. TRBV21-1 is labeled a pseudogene. This CDR3 region has 14 residues. The CDR3 region is CASSIRGKDTEAFF. CDR3 nucleotides: TGTGCCAGCAGCATAAGGGGGAAGGACACTGAAGCTTTCTTT.

The chain couples TRBV5-1 to TRBJ2-1, with D maybe TRBD2 (7 bases). The CDR3 length is 15 residues. The V end lost 3 bases, the J end lost 4 bases, and 14 bases lay between the germline ends. Germline V CDR1 and CDR2: SGHRS, YFSETQ. The CDR3 is CASSWSGGPYNEQFF. Here the CDR3 DNA reads TGCGCCAGCAGCTGGTCGGGGGGCCCATACAATGAGCAGTTCTTC.

The V and J genes are TRBV28 and TRBJ2-7; weak D call: TRBD1 (6 bases). The length of the CDR3 is 14 residues. Trimming pared 2 bases from V and 5 bases from J, leaving 13 bases between. Germline V gene lookup returns CDR1 MDHEN and CDR2 SYDVKM. CDR3 coding DNA: TGTGCCAGCAGTTTAATCACAGGGACCGACGAGCAGTACTTC. This encodes CASSLITGTDEQYF. The full variable domain, its missing parts supplied by reference TRBV28 and TRBJ2-7, is DVKVTQSSRYLVKRTGEKVFLECVQDMDHENMFWYRQDPGLGLRLIYFSYDVKMKEKGDIPEGYSVSREKKERFSLILESASTNQTSMYLCASSLITGTDEQYFGPGTRLTVT.

This rearrangement joins TRBV7-8 to TRBJ2-5; possible D gene TRBD2, 6 bases. The CDR3 extends over 13 amino acids. CDR1 is SGHVS and CDR2 is FQNEAQ in the germline V gene. Deletions cut 3 bases from V and 2 bases from J, with 7 bases between. The CDR3 region has the DNA TGTGCCAGCAGCTTGGGGGGTCAAGAGACCCAGTACTTC. Its protein is CASSLGGQETQYF.

This clone was seen more than once but under ten times. The chain is built from TRBV4-2 and TRBJ2-1, with 8 bases that match TRBD2. Germline V gene data show CDR1 as LGHNA and CDR2 as YNFKEQ. The CDR3 sequence is 17 residues long. V was pared by 3 bases and J by 0 bases, with 7 bases of the junction left unmatched. The chain's CDR3 is CASSQYSGDSSYNEQFF. CDR3 bases: TGTGCCAGCAGCCAGTATAGCGGGGATAGCTCCTACAATGAGCAGTTCTTC.